One and the same sample provided the 31 T cell receptor beta chains below, sequenced in a study of OX40 agonist ivuxolimab in advanced cancers. The method was immunoSEQ multiplex PCR; TCRdb's version includes in-frame clones alone and lacks a portion of them. The sample consists of 95,000 to 150,000 clones, over 85% of them appearing once. Here the sequenced sample was CD4+ or CD8+ T cells sorted from blood, taken in a trial of the OX40 agonist ivuxolimab. These receptors all stem from an adult with an advanced solid tumor such as melanoma, head and neck, liver or kidney cancer.

The chain is built from TRBV7-9 and TRBJ1-6; D is possibly TRBD1 (6 bases). The CDR3 covers 16 residues. V lost 1 base to trimming and J lost 2 bases, with 9 bases between them. CDR1 and CDR2 (germline): SEHNR, FQNEAQ (reference sequence). The CDR3 DNA follows: TGTGCCAGCAGCTTAGGGGGGGCAGCCTATAATTCACCCCTCCACTTT. Protein: CASSLGGAAYNSPLHF.

DNA of the CDR3: TGTGCCAGCAGCTTGCGGGGGCTAGAAGCTTTCTTT. Its protein is CASSLRGLEAFF. V usage is TRBV5-6 and J usage is TRBJ1-1, with D maybe TRBD1 (6 bases). CDR1 is SGHDT, CDR2 YYEEEE, per germline. The CDR3 length is 12 residues. The ends were cut back, 1 base at V and 8 bases at J, with 9 bases in the middle.

The chain links TRBV11-2 to TRBJ1-3; D remains unclear. CDR3 length equals 15 residues. CDR1 is SGHAT and CDR2 is FQNNGV in the germline V gene. V was pared by 4 bases and J by 4 bases, with 14 bases between. The CDR3 region has the DNA TGTGCCAGCAGCTCTCACCCTATAGCAGGAAACACCATATATTTT. It specifies CASSSHPIAGNTIYF. Combining the CDR3 with reference TRBV11-2 and TRBJ1-3 gives the whole variable domain EAGVAQSPRYKIIEKRQSVAFWCNPISGHATLYWYQQILGQGPKLLIQFQNNGVVDDSQLPKDRFSAERLKGVDSTLKIQPAKLEDSAVYLCASSSHPIAGNTIYFGEGSWLTVV.

The chain has TRBV19 and TRBJ2-1; D perhaps matches TRBD1 (6 bases). V was clipped by 6 bases and J by 10 bases, with 13 bases between them. Per the germline V gene, CDR1 is LNHDA and CDR2 is SQIVND (reference sequence). The CDR3 is 12 residues long. The CDR3 DNA sequence: TGTGCCAGTAGCCGCATGGACAGAGAGCAGTTCTTC. Translating gives CASSRMDREQFF.

The CDR3 coding sequence is TGTGCCAGCAGCGGGACCGGGACAGTCGGCTATGGCTACACCTTC. Translating gives CASSGTGTVGYGYTF. The chain carries TRBV28 and TRBJ1-2, with 7 bases aligning to TRBD1. This CDR3 has 15 residues. CDR1 and CDR2 from the germline V gene are MDHEN and SYDVKM. Trimming cost V 6 bases and J 4 bases; bases outside gene matches: 11.

The chain uses TRBV7-2 and TRBJ2-3, with 9 bases that match TRBD2. The CDR3 is made up of 16 amino acids. With 1 base clipped from V and 4 bases from J, the junction kept 6 bases outside the gene matches. Germline V gives CDR1 SGHTA, CDR2 FQGNSA. The CDR3 nucleotides read TGTGCCAGCAGCTTAGTGGCTAGCGGGGTCTCAGATACGCAGTATTTT. Its translation: CASSLVASGVSDTQYF.

The CDR3 nucleotides are TGTGCTAGTGGTTTCGGCAGGGACGAGCAGTACTTC. It is translated as CASGFGRDEQYF. The V and J genes are TRBV12-5 and TRBJ2-7; possible D gene TRBD1, 5 bases. V was shortened by 3 bases and J by 5 bases, with 8 bases between the two germline ends. Germline CDR1 and CDR2: LGHNT and FRNRAP. The CDR3 has 12 residues. Combining the CDR3 with reference TRBV12-5 and TRBJ2-7 gives the whole variable domain DARVTQTPRHKVTEMGQEVTMRCQPILGHNTVFWYRQTMMQGLELLAYFRNRAPLDDSGMPKDRFSAEMPDATLATLKIQPSEPRDSAVYFCASGFGRDEQYFGPGTRLTVT.

V is TRBV9 and J is TRBJ2-1; D uncertain. CDR3 length: 15 residues. The ends were cut back, 0 bases at V and 12 bases at J, with 19 bases in the middle. Germline-derived CDR1 and CDR2 are SGDLS and YYNGEE. CDR3: CASSVEGPVGTRQFF. The CDR3 coding sequence is TGTGCCAGCAGCGTAGAGGGTCCGGTAGGTACAAGGCAGTTCTTC.

This chain's CDR3 is CASRQTGGEQPQHF. CDR3 sequence (DNA): TGTGCCAGCAGACAGACAGGGGGCGAACAGCCCCAGCATTTT. The chain couples TRBV6-5 to TRBJ1-5; 10 bases agree with TRBD1. This CDR3 has 14 amino acids. Per germline, CDR1 MNHEY and CDR2 SVGAGI. After removal of 6 bases from V and 7 bases from J, the junction contained 6 bases not matched to a gene.

The V call is TRBV14, the J call TRBJ1-3; TRBD1 might be the D (5 bases). The length of the CDR3 is 18 residues. Germline V lookup: CDR1 SGHDN, CDR2 FVKESK. Trimming pared 4 bases from V and 2 bases from J, leaving 21 bases between. CDR3 sequence (DNA): TGTGCCAGCAGCCCTCCAACGGGGGTTCTTTACCCTGGAAACACCATATATTTT. It specifies CASSPPTGVLYPGNTIYF.

The genes are TRBV4-2 and TRBJ2-2; D is perhaps TRBD2 (6 bases). Germline assignment: CDR1 LGHNA and CDR2 YNFKEQ. The germline V and J ends were trimmed by 5 bases and 7 bases, with 11 bases remaining between them. The CDR3 length is 13 residues. CDR3 coding DNA: TGTGCCAGCAGCTCCCCCGGGGGCGGGGAGCTGTTTTTT. Translating it yields CASSSPGGGELFF.

This chain connects TRBV11-2 to TRBJ1-6; D is perhaps TRBD1 (6 bases). Trimming removed 5 bases at V and 2 bases at J, with 13 bases between. The CDR3 is 16 amino acids. Germline V gene lookup returns CDR1 SGHAT and CDR2 FQNNGV. The CDR3 DNA reads TGTGCCAGCAGCCCAGGGGATCTCACCTATAATTCACCCCTCCACTTT. This codes for CASSPGDLTYNSPLHF.

The chain uses TRBV7-7 and TRBJ1-4; D is unresolved. Germline loops: CDR1 SSHAT, CDR2 FNYEAQ (reference sequence). The V end was cut by 3 bases, the J end by 5 bases, with 13 bases between. The CDR3 consists of 15 residues. CDR3 sequence reads: CASSLSGRINEKLFF. The CDR3 bases are TGTGCCAGCAGCTTGTCCGGCAGGATCAATGAAAAACTGTTTTTT.

The count of this clone is one. The V gene is TRBV6-6, the J gene TRBJ2-6; D gene uncertain. This CDR3 contains 13 residues. Germline CDR1 is MNHNY and CDR2 is SVGAGI (reference sequence). V was cut by 7 bases and J by 1 base, with 5 bases left in between. The CDR3 sequence: CASTPSGANVLTF. The CDR3, as DNA: TGTGCCAGCACTCCGTCTGGGGCCAACGTCCTGACTTTC.

V and J are TRBV7-9 and TRBJ1-1; tentatively, D is TRBD1 (5 bases). Germline V gene lookup returns CDR1 SEHNR and CDR2 FQNEAQ (reference sequence). This CDR3 has 13 residues. Between the trimmed V and J ends, which lost 5 bases and 1 base, there was a span of 8 bases. In DNA, the CDR3 is TGTGCCAGCAGCGGGACCCCGAACACTGAAGCTTTCTTT. Amino acids: CASSGTPNTEAFF.

The chain combines TRBV7-6 with TRBJ1-4; D remains ambiguous. V was trimmed by 5 bases and J by 1 base, leaving 14 bases between them. This CDR3 has 16 amino acids. Germline CDR1 SGHVS, CDR2 FNYEAQ. CDR3 protein: CASSHYSGQTNEKLFF. DNA of the CDR3: TGTGCCAGCAGCCACTACAGTGGGCAAACTAATGAAAAACTGTTTTTT.

Only a few counts were recorded for this clone. The J gene is TRBJ2-5, the V gene TRBV7-3; D gene ambiguous. This CDR3 has 15 amino acids. Germline CDR1 and CDR2: SGHTA and FQGTGA. V gave up 1 base and J gave up 1 base, with 10 bases separating them. The DNA of the CDR3 is TGTGCCAGCAGCTTAAGTTCAAACCGCCAAGAGACCCAGTACTTC. This sequence encodes CASSLSSNRQETQYF.

Written as DNA, the CDR3 is TGTGCCAGCAGCTACGGACAGGGGAGTCACAATGAGCAGTTCTTC. This codes for CASSYGQGSHNEQFF. V and J are TRBV11-2 and TRBJ2-1; TRBD1 matches 9 bases. CDR3 length equals 15 residues. Germline V gene data show CDR1 as SGHAT and CDR2 as FQNNGV. V lost 4 bases to trimming and J lost 5 bases; unmatched junction nucleotides: 6.

The chain recombines TRBV27 with TRBJ2-1; D is perhaps TRBD1 (6 bases). The germline CDR1 and CDR2 sequences are MNHEY and SMNVEV (reference sequence). Trimming removed 6 bases at V and 7 bases at J, with 19 bases between. There are 15 residues in the CDR3. The CDR3 DNA reads TGTGCCAGCAGCAACCGGGGCAGGGGACAAAATGAGCAGTTCTTC. Protein product: CASSNRGRGQNEQFF.

This clone was counted once. This chain joins TRBV7-2 and TRBJ2-1, with 12 bases identical to TRBD2. V trimming: 6 bases; J trimming: 3 bases; junction bases outside the gene matches: 6. The germline V gene has CDR1 SGHTA and CDR2 FQGNSA. The CDR3 runs 16 residues. CDR3 sequence (DNA): TGTGCCAGCAGGCGCCGGACTAGCGGGGACTACAATGAGCAGTTCTTC. Amino acids: CASRRRTSGDYNEQFF. The full variable domain, rest sourced from reference TRBV7-2 and TRBJ2-1, is GAGVSQSPSNKVTEKGKDVELRCDPISGHTALYWYRQSLGQGLEFLIYFQGNSAPDKSGLPSDRFSAERTGGSVSTLTIQRTQQEDSAVYLCASRRRTSGDYNEQFFGPGTRLTVL.

Regarding this clone: The sample carries other DNA sequences with the same CDR3. The CDR3 reads CASSLGGTGGHEQYF. The DNA for the CDR3 is TGCGCCAGCAGCTTGGGGGGGACAGGCGGGCACGAGCAGTACTTC. This sequence joins TRBV5-1 and TRBJ2-7; the match to TRBD1 covers 8 bases. There are 15 residues in the CDR3. Per germline, CDR1 SGHRS and CDR2 YFSETQ. The trim removed 0 bases at V and 5 bases at J, leaving 7 bases unmatched.

The J gene is TRBJ1-2, the V gene TRBV5-4, with TRBD1 as a possible D gene (6 bases). V lost 1 base, J lost 0 bases, and 16 bases lay in between. Germline V CDR1 and CDR2: SGHNT, YYREEE (reference sequence). The CDR3 spans 17 residues. Here the CDR3 reads CASSLPDRRFPNYGYTF. CDR3 in DNA: TGTGCCAGCAGCTTGCCCGACAGGCGATTCCCTAACTATGGCTACACCTTC.

This chain links TRBV5-1 with TRBJ2-1, with 8 bases matching TRBD2. This CDR3 has 14 amino acids. The trim removed 4 bases at V and 9 bases at J, leaving 9 bases unmatched. The germline V gene encodes CDR1 SGHRS and CDR2 YFSETQ. The CDR3, as DNA: TGCGCCAGCAGCGTCGGGACTAGTTCGGTTGAGCAGTTCTTC. Its protein product is CASSVGTSSVEQFF.

This clone was recorded only once. V usage is TRBV19 and J usage is TRBJ2-7, with D maybe TRBD2 (5 bases). This CDR3 has 14 residues. Per the germline V gene, CDR1 is LNHDA and CDR2 is SQIVND (reference sequence). The V end was cut by 5 bases, the J end by 3 bases, with 14 bases between. CDR3 amino acids: CASSRAAEGYEQYF. The CDR3 region has the DNA TGTGCCAGTAGTCGCGCCGCCGAGGGCTACGAGCAGTACTTC.

The CDR3 loop reads CASSPLASGGADTQYF. CDR3 nucleotide sequence: TGTGCCAGCTCACCACTCGCTAGCGGGGGGGCAGATACGCAGTATTTT. The rearrangement links TRBV18 to TRBJ2-3, with 12 bases identical to TRBD2. Trimming took 1 base from V and 4 from J; bases not matched to a gene: 3. Looked up from germline, CDR1 is KGHSH and CDR2 is LQKENI. CDR3 length: 16 amino acids.

This clone has a single count. The chain links TRBV19 to TRBJ2-2; 7 nucleotides line up with TRBD1. Germline V gives CDR1 LNHDA, CDR2 SQIVND (reference sequence). V shed 4 bases and J 2 bases; nucleotides not matched to a gene: 19. CDR3 length: 20 amino acids. As DNA, the CDR3 is TGTGCCAGTAGTACTCTAACAGCCCAACCGGGACAGCTTAACACCGGGGAGCTGTTTTTT. Its protein is CASSTLTAQPGQLNTGELFF.

The chain joins TRBV29-1 to TRBJ1-5, with 8 bases fitting TRBD1. J was trimmed by 3 bases and V by 4 bases; bases with no gene match: 8. CDR1 SQVTM and CDR2 ANQGSEA come from the germline V gene. CDR3 length: 15 residues. CDR3 coding DNA: TGCAGCGTTGGCTATGGACAGGGTTACAATCAGCCCCAGCATTTT. Its protein is CSVGYGQGYNQPQHF. Filled out from reference TRBV29-1 and TRBJ1-5, the complete variable domain reads SAVISQKPSRDICQRGTSLTIQCQVDSQVTMMFWYRQQPGQSLTLIATANQGSEATYESGFVIDKFPISRPNLTFSTLTVSNMSPEDSSIYLCSVGYGQGYNQPQHFGDGTRLSIL.

For this clone: Other DNA variants within this sample encode the same CDR3. V and J are TRBV5-1 and TRBJ1-1, with TRBD1 as a possible D gene (5 bases). Trimming shortened V by 2 bases and J by 1 base, and 6 bases separated the two germline ends. Germline values: CDR1 SGHRS, CDR2 YFSETQ. The CDR3 runs to 13 residues. The CDR3 here is CASSFGGNTEAFF. CDR3 in DNA: TGCGCCAGCAGCTTTGGGGGGAACACTGAAGCTTTCTTT.

V and J are TRBV28 and TRBJ2-1, with 12 bases matching TRBD1. The J segment lost 10 bases and the V segment lost 4 bases, leaving 8 bases of the junction unmatched. CDR1 is MDHEN and CDR2 is SYDVKM in the germline V gene. The CDR3 is 15 residues long. The CDR3 coding sequence is TGTGCCAGCAGTTCTCCGGGACAGGGGGCAAGGGAGCAGTTCTTC. Protein: CASSSPGQGAREQFF.

The chain joins TRBV7-2 to TRBJ2-1; the match to TRBD2 covers 9 bases. Germline V gene sequence: CDR1 SGHTA, CDR2 FQGNSA. V lost 4 bases and J lost 4; bases outside the gene matches: 5. The CDR3 contains 15 residues. For the CDR3, the DNA is TGTGCCAGCAGCTCGGGTACTAGCGGGTACAATGAGCAGTTCTTC. Protein sequence: CASSSGTSGYNEQFF.

The chain links TRBV28 to TRBJ1-2; 9 positions agree with TRBD1. The J segment lost 4 bases and the V segment lost 6 bases, leaving 6 bases of the junction unmatched. CDR3 size: 14 residues. Germline V gives CDR1 MDHEN, CDR2 SYDVKM. The CDR3: CASRTTGQGYGYTF. DNA for the CDR3: TGTGCCAGCAGAACTACGGGACAGGGCTATGGCTACACCTTC.